The 29 T cell receptor beta chains given below trace back to one sample, sequenced in a study of T cells in Graves' hyperthyroidism and ophthalmopathy. TCR beta CDR3 sequences were amplified from RNA transcripts. HTBI primers were employed in a first-round RT-PCR of the TCR CDR3. MiXCR, run by TCRdb on the multiplex PCR reads, gives a single entry per CDR3 protein. The sample includes around 700,000 distinct CDR3 sequences, around a sixth of them seen just once. Specimen: blood. The receptors come from a woman aged 50 to 60 with Graves' hyperthyroidism that later progressed to Graves' ophthalmopathy.

The chain recombines TRBV6-2 or TRBV6-3 with TRBJ1-5; D gene uncertain. Trimming removed 5 bases from V and 7 bases from J, with 15 bases in between. The CDR3 is 14 amino acids. CDR1 and CDR2 (germline): MNHEY, SVGEGT. For the CDR3, the DNA is TGTGCCAGCAGTCGGACGGTCTCGGACCAGCCCCAGCATTTT. Protein: CASSRTVSDQPQHF.

In its sample, this clonotype was seen a few times. This chain uses TRBV2 with TRBJ2-2; tentative D call: TRBD2 (5 bases). The CDR3 length is 15 residues. Trimming shortened V by 1 base and J by 4 bases, and 10 bases separated the two germline ends. Germline CDR1 and CDR2: SNHLY and FYNNEI. For the CDR3, the DNA is TGTGCCAGCAGTGAAGGGACCCGGGGCACCGGGGAGCTGTTTTTT. Translating it yields CASSEGTRGTGELFF.

This clonotype was found many times. This sequence joins TRBV5-4 and TRBJ2-5; possibly TRBD2 for D (6 bases). CDR3 length equals 14 residues. V dropped 4 bases and J dropped 1 base, with 11 bases sitting between them. Germline CDR1 reads SGHNT; CDR2 reads YYREEE (reference sequence). CDR3 loop: CASSGAGPQETQYF. CDR3 DNA sequence: TGTGCCAGCAGCGGGGCGGGACCCCAAGAGACCCAGTACTTC.

This clonotype was picked up a small number of times. The V gene is TRBV28, the J gene TRBJ1-4; D not certain. Germline CDR1 reads MDHEN; CDR2 reads SYDVKM. The length of the CDR3 is 16 residues. V was shortened by 4 bases and J by 5 bases, with 17 bases between the two germline ends. The CDR3 DNA follows: TGTGCCAGCAGTTCGGCGCGGGGTTACCGGAATGAAAAACTGTTTTTT. Residues: CASSSARGYRNEKLFF.

This rearrangement joins TRBV6-2 or TRBV6-3 to TRBJ2-1; 7 bases are shared with TRBD1. The V and J ends lost 4 bases and 5 bases, in that order; junction bases with no gene match: 14. Germline V gives CDR1 MNHEY, CDR2 SVGEGT. The CDR3 runs 17 residues. DNA for the CDR3: TGTGCCAGCAGTTCGAGAAAACCGGGACAGCTACACAATGAGCAGTTCTTC. This encodes CASSSRKPGQLHNEQFF.

This clonotype occurred a few times. The chain has TRBV7-2 and TRBJ2-3, with D hard to call. This CDR3 is built from 16 residues. Per the germline V gene, CDR1 is SGHTA and CDR2 is FQGNSA. The V end lost 1 base, the J end lost 4 bases, and 15 bases lay between the germline ends. This CDR3 reads CASSLVGNKTPDTQYF. The DNA of the CDR3 is TGTGCCAGCAGCTTAGTCGGAAATAAGACCCCAGATACGCAGTATTTT. Complete variable domain (other parts from reference TRBV7-2 and TRBJ2-3): GAGVSQSPSNKVTEKGKDVELRCDPISGHTALYWYRQSLGQGLEFLIYFQGNSAPDKSGLPSDRFSAERTGGSVSTLTIQRTQQEDSAVYLCASSLVGNKTPDTQYFGPGTRLTVL.

This clonotype came up a few times. The V and J genes are TRBV6-1 and TRBJ2-7, with 10 bases aligning to TRBD1. Germline V gives CDR1 MNHNS, CDR2 SASEGT. The CDR3 totals 14 residues. V lost 5 bases and J lost 6; bases outside the gene matches: 7. This chain's CDR3 is CASSPRDRGSEQYF. Written as DNA, the CDR3 is TGTGCCAGCAGTCCCCGGGACAGGGGTAGCGAGCAGTACTTC.

There are many counts of this clonotype. The rearrangement uses TRBV7-8 and TRBJ2-1, with 12 bases lining up with TRBD2. CDR1 is SGHVS and CDR2 is FQNEAQ in the germline V gene. The ends lost 2 bases at V and 2 bases at J; junction bases unmatched: 1. The CDR3 consists of 16 residues. This chain's CDR3 is CASSLTSGGPYNEQFF. As DNA, the CDR3 is TGTGCCAGCAGCTTAACTAGCGGGGGGCCCTACAATGAGCAGTTCTTC.

The chain uses TRBV20-1 and TRBJ2-3; no clear D. The CDR3 is 12 amino acids. Germline loops: CDR1 DFQATT, CDR2 SNEGSKA (reference sequence). Trimming removed 3 bases at V and 0 bases at J, with 4 bases between. The CDR3 nucleotides read TGCAGTGCTAGGAAGAGCACAGATACGCAGTATTTT. It yields the protein CSARKSTDTQYF.

This chain uses TRBV6-1 with TRBJ2-7; a weak D match, TRBD2 (5 bases). Germline CDR1 and CDR2: MNHNS and SASEGT. V was shortened by 5 bases and J by 0 bases, with 14 bases between the two germline ends. The CDR3 runs to 15 residues. CDR3 in DNA: TGTGCCAGCAGTTCTGACATGGGGAGCTCCTACGAGCAGTACTTC. It encodes CASSSDMGSSYEQYF.

The CDR3 protein is CATSRDRALYTDTQYF. CDR3 DNA sequence: TGTGCCACCAGCAGAGATCGGGCTTTGTACACAGATACGCAGTATTTT. This sequence joins TRBV15 and TRBJ2-3; D is unclear. Germline loops: CDR1 LNHNV, CDR2 YYDKDF (reference sequence). The germline V and J ends were trimmed by 0 bases and 2 bases, with 12 bases remaining between them. The CDR3 runs 16 residues.

The chain links TRBV5-6 to TRBJ2-2; 8 bases match TRBD2. Germline loops: CDR1 SGHDT, CDR2 YYEEEE. The V segment lost 4 bases and the J segment 6 bases; nucleotides outside the gene matches: 11. CDR3 length: 16 amino acids. CDR3 in amino acids: CASSPPGGRLAGELFF. DNA for the CDR3: TGTGCCAGCAGCCCCCCGGGGGGGCGGTTGGCCGGGGAGCTGTTTTTT.

The table lists this clonotype with many counts. The V and J genes are TRBV11-3 and TRBJ2-5; 7 bases line up with TRBD2. The germline V gene encodes CDR1 SGHNT and CDR2 YENEEA. Germline trimming cut 1 base from V and 1 base from J; bases unmatched to any gene: 3. The CDR3 contains 15 residues. CDR3 sequence reads: CASSLGLASQETQYF. The CDR3 DNA reads as TGTGCCAGCAGCTTAGGACTAGCATCCCAAGAGACCCAGTACTTC.

This clonotype was counted at least ten times. Here the CDR3 reads CASSLLSGGTEAFF. For the CDR3, the DNA is TGTGCCAGCAGTTTATTAAGTGGGGGCACTGAAGCTTTCTTT. V and J are TRBV12-3 or TRBV12-4 and TRBJ1-1; tentative D call: TRBD1 (5 bases). V shed 2 bases and J shed 4 bases, with 11 bases lying between them. The CDR3 consists of 14 residues.

The chain employs TRBV12-3 or TRBV12-4 and TRBJ1-5; D possibly corresponds to TRBD1 (5 bases). The CDR3 is 13 residues long. V shed 3 bases and J shed 7 bases, with 10 bases lying between them. The CDR3: CASSLAAGQPQHF. CDR3 nucleotides: TGTGCCAGCAGTTTGGCCGCAGGGCAGCCCCAGCATTTT.

CDR3 sequence: CASSPFGSRPTEAFF. The CDR3, as DNA: TGTGCCAGCAGCCCCTTTGGGAGCAGGCCCACTGAAGCTTTCTTT. The genes are TRBV7-9 and TRBJ1-1; D is undetermined. Trimming took off 5 bases at V and 4 bases at J, with 17 bases between the two ends. Germline lookup yields CDR1 SEHNR and CDR2 FQNEAQ (reference sequence). The CDR3 consists of 15 residues.

V gene TRBV27 combines with J gene TRBJ1-2; no definite D call. This CDR3 has 14 residues. Trimming took off 6 bases at V and 6 bases at J, with 17 bases between the two ends. CDR1 and CDR2 (germline): MNHEY, SMNVEV (reference sequence). The CDR3 is CASRTRALENGYTF. The CDR3 bases are TGTGCCAGCAGGACCCGGGCCCTCGAGAATGGCTACACCTTC.

The gene calls are TRBV19 and TRBJ1-1; 7 bases map to TRBD1. Germline lookup yields CDR1 LNHDA and CDR2 SQIVND (reference sequence). The V segment lost 7 bases and the J segment 8 bases; nucleotides outside the gene matches: 13. The CDR3 runs 14 residues. This CDR3 is CASTLGTAPIEAFF. CDR3 coding DNA: TGTGCCAGTACCCTGGGGACAGCTCCCATCGAAGCTTTCTTT. The variable domain in full, completed from reference TRBV19 and TRBJ1-1, reads DGGITQSPKYLFRKEGQNVTLSCEQNLNHDAMYWYRQDPGQGLRLIYYSQIVNDFQKGDIAEGYSVSREKKESFPLTVTSAQKNPTAFYLCASTLGTAPIEAFFGQGTRLTVV.

This clonotype has at least ten counts. V is TRBV3-1 and J is TRBJ2-7; D possibly corresponds to TRBD1 (6 bases). The CDR3 sequence is 17 residues long. Germline CDR1 reads LGHDT; CDR2 reads YNNKEL (reference sequence). Trimming cost V 4 bases and J 2 bases, with 21 bases left between them. The CDR3, as DNA: TGTGCCAGCAGCCTAGCCGATGTGGGGGCGCCGACCTACGAGCAGTACTTC. This sequence encodes CASSLADVGAPTYEQYF.

The chain uses TRBV30 and TRBJ2-5; D is possibly TRBD2 (6 bases). Germline V gene data show CDR1 as GTSNPN and CDR2 as SVGIG (reference sequence). V was cut by 4 bases and J by 1 base, with 13 bases left in between. This CDR3 spans 14 amino acids. For the CDR3, the DNA is TGTGCCTGGAACGCGGGGACGGTCCAAGAGACCCAGTACTTC. This codes for CAWNAGTVQETQYF.

This chain uses TRBV12-3 or TRBV12-4 with TRBJ1-2; D is unclear. The CDR3 spans 12 residues. The CDR3 bases are TGTGCTACGATCCAGGTTACTGGTGGCTACACCTTC. Residues: CATIQVTGGYTF.

The rearrangement joins TRBV20-1 to TRBJ2-5, with TRBD2 matching 10 bases. The J segment lost 4 bases and the V segment lost 5 bases, leaving 10 bases of the junction unmatched. This CDR3 has 15 residues. Germline V gene sequence: CDR1 DFQATT, CDR2 SNEGSKA (reference sequence). CDR3 loop: CSARPGLATGETQYF. Here the CDR3 DNA reads TGCAGTGCTCGGCCGGGACTAGCGACCGGAGAGACCCAGTACTTC.

There are a few counts of this clonotype. The rearrangement uses TRBV20-1 and TRBJ1-2; a possible D gene is TRBD1 (6 bases). V was pared by 6 bases and J by 4 bases, with 24 bases between. CDR3 length: 16 amino acids. CDR1 is DFQATT and CDR2 is SNEGSKA in the germline V gene (reference sequence). The CDR3: CSANPDYREGSYGYTF. CDR3 sequence (DNA): TGCAGTGCCAACCCGGACTACAGGGAAGGAAGCTATGGCTACACCTTC.

The V and J genes are TRBV3-1 and TRBJ2-3; the D gene is possibly TRBD2 (6 bases). The CDR3 is made up of 16 amino acids. Trimming took 4 bases from V and 2 from J, leaving 16 bases between them. In germline, CDR1 is LGHDT, CDR2 YNNKEL (reference sequence). This CDR3 reads CASSPTVGGITDTQYF. For the CDR3, the DNA is TGTGCCAGCAGCCCGACTGTCGGGGGAATCACAGATACGCAGTATTTT.

The chain combines TRBV5-1 with TRBJ2-1; 9 bases align to TRBD1. The CDR3 length is 15 residues. The germline V gene encodes CDR1 SGHRS and CDR2 YFSETQ. V trimming: 0 bases; J trimming: 8 bases; junction bases outside the gene matches: 6. Here the CDR3 reads CASSLEGTGTDEQFF. CDR3 in DNA: TGCGCCAGCAGCTTGGAGGGGACAGGGACCGATGAGCAGTTCTTC.

This clonotype was picked up many times. This sequence joins TRBV6-1 and TRBJ2-7, with D tentatively TRBD1 or TRBD2 (5 bases each). CDR3 length: 13 amino acids. Germline lookup yields CDR1 MNHNS and CDR2 SASEGT. V was shortened by 5 bases and J by 7 bases, with 15 bases between the two germline ends. The CDR3 nucleotides are TGTGCCAGCAGTAAAACACCGGGACCAGAGCAGTACTTC. Translation: CASSKTPGPEQYF.

Many counts were recorded for this clonotype. V gene TRBV10-3 combines with J gene TRBJ2-5; 9 bases match TRBD2. Germline V gene data show CDR1 as ENHRY and CDR2 as SYGVKD. The CDR3 covers 19 residues. V shed 3 bases, J shed 5 bases, and the junction held 19 bases outside the gene matches. The chain's CDR3 is CAISELAGGQPGGSETQYF. In nucleotides, the CDR3 is TGTGCCATCAGTGAACTGGCGGGGGGGCAGCCGGGGGGATCGGAGACCCAGTACTTC.

The CDR3 region is CASSLGGPGEAFF. As DNA, the CDR3 is TGTGCCAGCAGTTTAGGGGGGCCCGGTGAAGCTTTCTTT. The chain combines TRBV12-3 or TRBV12-4 with TRBJ1-1; weak D call: TRBD1 (6 bases). The CDR3 is 13 amino acids. Trimming stripped 1 base from V and 7 bases from J, with 10 bases between.

This clonotype was counted many times. This chain links TRBV9 with TRBJ2-7, with D perhaps matching TRBD1 (6 bases). The CDR3 is 15 residues long. Germline V gives CDR1 SGDLS, CDR2 YYNGEE. V dropped 4 bases and J dropped 3 bases, with 17 bases sitting between them. This chain's CDR3 is CASSFRGSPDYEQYF. The CDR3 DNA reads as TGTGCCAGCAGCTTCAGGGGCTCCCCCGACTACGAGCAGTACTTC.